The 16 T cell receptor beta chains below were found in one sample sequenced in a study of PD-1 blockade in classical Hodgkin lymphoma. No patient escaped relapse after autologous stem cell transplantation, and brentuximab vedotin exposure varied. Sequencing used immunoSEQ multiplex PCR; TCRdb keeps in-frame clones, though not all of them. The sample consists of about 26,000 clones, under 90% of them appearing once. The sequences come from peripheral blood mononuclear cells (PBMCs), collected at baseline. The receptors derive from a human donor with classical Hodgkin lymphoma.

The rearrangement uses TRBV6-1 and TRBJ1-1; 7 nucleotides align to TRBD1. Germline-derived CDR1 and CDR2 are MNHNS and SASEGT. J was trimmed by 5 bases and V by 7 bases; bases with no gene match: 4. CDR3 length: 12 residues. The CDR3 spells CASTGGGTEAFF. The DNA for the CDR3 is TGTGCCAGCACAGGGGGGGGGACTGAAGCTTTCTTT.

The CDR3 loop reads CASSLGAGDNTEAFF. DNA for the CDR3: TGCGCCAGCAGCTTGGGGGCAGGAGATAACACTGAAGCTTTCTTT. V is TRBV5-1 and J is TRBJ1-1, with D unclear. CDR1 and CDR2 from the germline V gene are SGHRS and YFSETQ. The CDR3 has 15 residues. The germline V and J ends were trimmed by 0 bases and 2 bases, with 11 bases remaining between them.

On this clone itself: Other nucleotide sequences in the sample specify the same CDR3. The rearrangement links TRBV5-1 to TRBJ1-1; no reliable D call. The V and J ends lost 4 bases and 2 bases respectively, with 9 bases between them. CDR1 is SGHRS and CDR2 is YFSETQ in the germline V gene. The CDR3 runs 13 residues. For the CDR3, the DNA is TGCGCCAGCAGCCTCGGATTAAACACTGAAGCTTTCTTT. Protein sequence: CASSLGLNTEAFF.

This chain connects TRBV9 to TRBJ1-6; D not certain. Germline CDR1 and CDR2: SGDLS and YYNGEE. V was pared by 7 bases and J by 7 bases, with 15 bases between. The CDR3 length is 14 residues. The CDR3 sequence: CASCPTGGNSPLHF. The CDR3 DNA is TGTGCCAGCTGTCCGACTGGTGGAAATTCACCCCTCCACTTT.

This clone has more than one count but fewer than ten. The chain employs TRBV19 and TRBJ2-3; D gene uncertain. The germline V gene has CDR1 LNHDA and CDR2 SQIVND (reference sequence). The length of the CDR3 is 12 residues. Trimming shortened V by 3 bases and J by 6 bases, and 7 bases separated the two germline ends. CDR3 nucleotide sequence: TGTGCCAGTAGTATCGCCAGGGATACGCAGTATTTT. Residues: CASSIARDTQYF.

The V call is TRBV7-8, the J call TRBJ1-1; no definite D call. This CDR3 has 13 residues. The V gene lost 2 bases and the J gene lost 5 bases, with 9 bases spanning the gap. Germline V gives CDR1 SGHVS, CDR2 FQNEAQ. CDR3 coding DNA: TGTGCCAGCAGCTTATCGGGTAATACTGAAGCTTTCTTT. Translation gives CASSLSGNTEAFF.

As to this clone: The junction departs from germline at one end; a sequencing error may be responsible. This chain uses TRBV7-2 with TRBJ2-7; perhaps TRBD2 as D (6 bases). The CDR3 contains 14 residues. Germline lookup yields CDR1 SGHTA and CDR2 FQGNSA. DNA of the CDR3: TGTGCCAGCAGCTTAGACCCCTTACGGGGGTTCCCCCTCTTC. Residues: CASSLDPLRGFPLF. The variable domain in full, completed from reference TRBV7-2 and TRBJ2-7, reads GAGVSQSPSNKVTEKGKDVELRCDPISGHTALYWYRQSLGQGLEFLIYFQGNSAPDKSGLPSDRFSAERTGGSVSTLTIQRTQQEDSAVYLCASSLDPLRGFPLFGPGTRLTVT.

This chain's CDR3 is CASSEWGTDYGYTF. CDR3 DNA sequence: TGTGCCAGCAGTGAATGGGGGACAGATTATGGCTACACCTTC. The chain recombines TRBV25-1 with TRBJ1-2; 7 bases fit TRBD1. Germline V gene data show CDR1 as MGHDK and CDR2 as SYGVNS. With V trimmed by 1 base and J by 5 bases, 4 bases remained unmatched. This CDR3 has 14 residues.

The V gene is TRBV6-4, the J gene TRBJ1-5; unclear D gene. Looked up from germline, CDR1 is MRHNA and CDR2 is SNTAGT. Trimming took off 2 bases at V and 10 bases at J, with 3 bases between the two ends. The CDR3 has 10 residues. CDR3 nucleotides: TGTGCCAGCAGTGACGTACCCCAGCATTTT. This sequence encodes CASSDVPQHF.

CDR3 residues: CASRGTAGGYEQYF. CDR3 coding DNA: TGCGCCAGCCGAGGGACGGCCGGGGGATACGAGCAGTACTTC. The chain combines TRBV5-1 with TRBJ2-7; maybe TRBD2 (6 bases). Germline loops: CDR1 SGHRS, CDR2 YFSETQ. V was pared by 7 bases and J by 4 bases, with 18 bases between. The CDR3 has 14 amino acids.

The CDR3 is CASSGAGGIDEQYF. Here the CDR3 DNA reads TGCGCCAGCAGTGGAGCGGGGGGTATCGACGAGCAGTACTTC. This chain joins TRBV5-1 and TRBJ2-7; 9 bases agree with TRBD2. CDR3 length: 14 residues. J was trimmed by 5 bases and V by 5 bases; bases with no gene match: 8. Germline V gene lookup returns CDR1 SGHRS and CDR2 YFSETQ.

This chain connects TRBV4-1 to TRBJ2-7; D might be TRBD1 (5 bases). CDR3 size: 14 residues. Trimming took 1 base from V and 5 from J, leaving 12 bases between them. CDR1 and CDR2 from the germline V gene are MGHRA and YSYEKL. The CDR3 protein is CASSQATGFNEQYF. DNA of the CDR3: TGCGCCAGCAGCCAAGCTACAGGTTTCAACGAGCAGTACTTC.

CDR3 DNA sequence: TGTGCCAGCAGTGAATCGGGGAGGGGGGGTGAGACCCAGTACTTC. This codes for CASSESGRGGETQYF. J is TRBJ2-5 and V is TRBV6-1; tentatively, D is TRBD2 (7 bases). Germline lookup yields CDR1 MNHNS and CDR2 SASEGT. V lost 2 bases and J 5 bases, leaving 15 bases between the germline ends. This CDR3 has 15 residues.

The chain has TRBV21-1 and TRBJ1-2; TRBD1 is the table's D call, not checked against the DNA. TRBV21-1 is recorded as a pseudogene. The CDR3 has 18 residues. The CDR3 reads CASSKVPGQGGTTYGYTF. The DNA for the CDR3 is TGTGCCAGCAGCAAGGTTCCCGGACAGGGGGGAACCACATATGGCTACACCTTC.

The chain is built from TRBV9 and TRBJ2-3, with D hard to call. V was clipped by 1 base and J by 0 bases, with 3 bases between them. This CDR3 is 13 amino acids long. Germline V lookup: CDR1 SGDLS, CDR2 YYNGEE. CDR3 in amino acids: CASSVPSTDTQYF. CDR3 DNA sequence: TGTGCCAGCAGCGTACCTAGCACAGATACGCAGTATTTT.

The CDR3 reads CASRDRGGETQYF. The CDR3 nucleotides are TGTGCCAGCAGAGACAGGGGAGGAGAGACCCAGTACTTC. This sequence joins TRBV6-5 and TRBJ2-5; 8 nucleotides line up with TRBD1. Germline CDR1 reads MNHEY; CDR2 reads SVGAGI. J lost 4 bases, V lost 6 bases, and 4 bases had no gene match. CDR3 length equals 13 residues.